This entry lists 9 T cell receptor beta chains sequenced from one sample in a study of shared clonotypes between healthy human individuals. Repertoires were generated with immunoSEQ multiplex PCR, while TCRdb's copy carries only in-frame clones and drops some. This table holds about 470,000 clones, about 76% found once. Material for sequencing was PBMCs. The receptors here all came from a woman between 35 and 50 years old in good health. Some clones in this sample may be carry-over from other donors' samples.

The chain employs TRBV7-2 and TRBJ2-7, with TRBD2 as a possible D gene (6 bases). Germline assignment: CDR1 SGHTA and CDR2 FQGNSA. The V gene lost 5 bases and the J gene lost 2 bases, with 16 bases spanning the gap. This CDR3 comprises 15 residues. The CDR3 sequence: CASSPRASEAYEQYF. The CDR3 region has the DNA TGTGCCAGCAGCCCCCGGGCTAGCGAGGCCTACGAGCAGTACTTC.

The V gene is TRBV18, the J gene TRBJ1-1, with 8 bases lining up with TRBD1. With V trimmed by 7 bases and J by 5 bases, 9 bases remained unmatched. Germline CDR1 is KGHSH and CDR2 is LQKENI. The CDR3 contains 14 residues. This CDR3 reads CASFSSTGGTEAFF. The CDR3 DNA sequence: TGTGCCAGCTTTTCGTCTACAGGGGGAACTGAAGCTTTCTTT.

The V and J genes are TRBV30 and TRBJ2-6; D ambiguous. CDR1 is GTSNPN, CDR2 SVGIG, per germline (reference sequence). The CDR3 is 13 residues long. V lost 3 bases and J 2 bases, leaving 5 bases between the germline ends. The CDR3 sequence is CAWRDPGANVLTF. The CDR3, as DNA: TGTGCCTGGAGGGACCCTGGGGCCAACGTCCTGACTTTC.

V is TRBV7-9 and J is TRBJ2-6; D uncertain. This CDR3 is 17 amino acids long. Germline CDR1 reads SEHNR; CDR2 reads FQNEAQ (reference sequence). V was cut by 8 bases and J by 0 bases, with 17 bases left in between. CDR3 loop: CASVRSETSSGANVLTF. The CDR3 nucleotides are TGTGCCAGCGTAAGGAGCGAAACCTCCTCTGGGGCCAACGTCCTGACTTTC.

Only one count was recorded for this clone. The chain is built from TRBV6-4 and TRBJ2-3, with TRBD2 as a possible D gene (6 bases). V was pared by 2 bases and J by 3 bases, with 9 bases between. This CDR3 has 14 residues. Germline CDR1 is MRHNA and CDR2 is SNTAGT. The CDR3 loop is CASSDPGRTDTQYF. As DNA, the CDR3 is TGTGCCAGCAGTGACCCCGGGAGAACAGATACGCAGTATTTT.

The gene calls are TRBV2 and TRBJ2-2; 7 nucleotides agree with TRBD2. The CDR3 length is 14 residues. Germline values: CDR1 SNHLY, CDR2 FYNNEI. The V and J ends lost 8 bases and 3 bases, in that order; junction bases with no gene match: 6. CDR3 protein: CASLGLDDTGELFF. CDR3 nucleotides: TGTGCCAGCCTTGGACTAGACGACACCGGGGAGCTGTTTTTT.

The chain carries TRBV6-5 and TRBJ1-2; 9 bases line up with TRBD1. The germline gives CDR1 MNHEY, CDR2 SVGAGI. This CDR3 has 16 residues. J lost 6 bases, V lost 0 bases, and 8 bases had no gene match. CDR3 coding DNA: TGTGCCAGCAGTTACTCCGGGACAGGGCGTTTGGATGGCTACACCTTC. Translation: CASSYSGTGRLDGYTF.

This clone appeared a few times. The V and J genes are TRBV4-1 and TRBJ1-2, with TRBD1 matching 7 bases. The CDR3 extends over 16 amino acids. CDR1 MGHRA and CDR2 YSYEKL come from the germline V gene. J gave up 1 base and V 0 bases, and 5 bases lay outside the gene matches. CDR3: CASSQEVQGFNYGYTF. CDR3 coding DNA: TGCGCCAGCAGCCAAGAGGTACAGGGGTTTAACTATGGCTACACCTTC.

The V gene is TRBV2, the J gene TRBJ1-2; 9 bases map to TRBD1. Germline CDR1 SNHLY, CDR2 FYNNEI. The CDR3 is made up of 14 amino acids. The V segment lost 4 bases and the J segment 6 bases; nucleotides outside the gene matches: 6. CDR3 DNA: TGTGCCAGCAGTGGGGACAGGGTAGGGAATGGCTACACCTTC. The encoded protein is CASSGDRVGNGYTF.